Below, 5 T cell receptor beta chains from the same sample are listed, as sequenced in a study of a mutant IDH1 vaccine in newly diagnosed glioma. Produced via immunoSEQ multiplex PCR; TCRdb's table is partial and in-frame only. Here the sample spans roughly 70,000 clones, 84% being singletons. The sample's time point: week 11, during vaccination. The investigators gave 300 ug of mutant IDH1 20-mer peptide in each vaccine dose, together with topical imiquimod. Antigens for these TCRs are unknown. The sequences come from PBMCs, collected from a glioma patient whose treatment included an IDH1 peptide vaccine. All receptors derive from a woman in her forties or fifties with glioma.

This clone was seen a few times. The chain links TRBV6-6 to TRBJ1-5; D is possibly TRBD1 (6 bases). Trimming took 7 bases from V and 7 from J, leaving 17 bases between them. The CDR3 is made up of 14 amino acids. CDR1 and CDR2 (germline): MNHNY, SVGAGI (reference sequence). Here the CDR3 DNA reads TGTGCCAGCACCTGGGGGGCTGCGGGGCAGCCCCAGCATTTT. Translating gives CASTWGAAGQPQHF.

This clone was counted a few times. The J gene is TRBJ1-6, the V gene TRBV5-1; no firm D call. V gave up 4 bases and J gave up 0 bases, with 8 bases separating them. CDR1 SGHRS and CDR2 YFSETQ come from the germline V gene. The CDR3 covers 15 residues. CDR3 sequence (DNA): TGCGCCAGCAGCCCTACGAGCTCCTATAATTCACCCCTCCACTTT. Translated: CASSPTSSYNSPLHF.

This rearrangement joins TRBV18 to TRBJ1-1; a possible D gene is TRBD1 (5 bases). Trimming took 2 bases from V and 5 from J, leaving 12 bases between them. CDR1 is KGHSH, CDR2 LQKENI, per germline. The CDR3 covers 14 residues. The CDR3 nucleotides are TGTGCCAGCTCACCAGGTCTGGGGGAGACTGAAGCTTTCTTT. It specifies CASSPGLGETEAFF.

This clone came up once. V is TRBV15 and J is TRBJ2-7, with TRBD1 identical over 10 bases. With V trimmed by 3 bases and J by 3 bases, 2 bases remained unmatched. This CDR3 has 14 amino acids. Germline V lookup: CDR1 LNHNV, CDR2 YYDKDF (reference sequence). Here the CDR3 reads CATSRRTGGYEQYF. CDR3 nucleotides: TGTGCCACCAGCAGGAGGACAGGGGGCTACGAGCAGTACTTC.

The CDR3 nucleotides are TGTGCCAGCAGCCCCACGGCAGATTCCTACGAGCAGTACTTC. Amino acid sequence: CASSPTADSYEQYF. The chain is built from TRBV7-6 and TRBJ2-7, with D unclear. The V gene's germline CDR1 is SGHVS and CDR2 FNYEAQ. Trimming took 5 bases from V and 1 from J, leaving 12 bases between them. This CDR3 spans 14 amino acids.